A selection of T cell receptor beta chains follows, all from one sample in a study of human T cells and chemical hapten exposure. MiXCR was run by TCRdb on the RACE reads, yielding one entry per CDR3 protein. The sample has 300,000 to 450,000 distinct CDR3 sequences, around 4.8% seen once; the top ten hold over 2%. The sample was whole blood, taken in connection with sensitization to the hapten diphenylcyclopropenone (DPC). The receptors come from a woman in her fifties or sixties with alopecia areata. Some clones in this sample may be carry-over from other donors' samples. CDR3s include the opening cysteine and the closing phenylalanine or tryptophan. Fields, in order: CDR3 length, J gene, V gene, D gene, clone size, CDR3 DNA, CDR3 protein. A D gene is named only where the DNA matches it firmly. Some rows have no size entry. The others give once, few or many, or a class for an expanded clone.

len: 15
j_gene: TRBJ2-7
v_gene: TRBV7-6
d_gene: -
abundance: few
CDR3nt: TGTGCCAGCAGCTTAGGACCCGGGACTTATTACGAGCAGTACTTC
CDR3aa: CASSLGPGTYYEQYF

len: 13
j_gene: TRBJ2-7
v_gene: TRBV18
d_gene: -
abundance: many
CDR3nt: TGTGCCAGCTCACCTCCGTCGGAACACGAGCAGTACTTC
CDR3aa: CASSPPSEHEQYF

len: 17
j_gene: TRBJ2-3
v_gene: TRBV7-9
d_gene: TRBD2
abundance: few
CDR3nt: TGTGCCAGCAGCTCAGACTCTAGCGGGAGGGGCACAGATACGCAGTATTTT
CDR3aa: CASSSDSSGRGTDTQYF

len: 14
j_gene: TRBJ2-1
v_gene: TRBV3-1
d_gene: -
abundance: -
CDR3nt: TGTGCCAGCAGCCAAGATAAGTGGGGTGGGGAGCAGTTCTTC
CDR3aa: CASSQDKWGGEQFF

len: 13
j_gene: TRBJ2-3
v_gene: TRBV6-2/TRBV6-3
d_gene: -
abundance: many
CDR3nt: TGTGCCTGCCATAGGGATAGCACAGATACGCAGTATTTT
CDR3aa: CACHRDSTDTQYF

len: 11
j_gene: TRBJ2-1
v_gene: TRBV12-3/TRBV12-4
d_gene: TRBD1
abundance: few
CDR3nt: TGTGCCAGCACCGCGGGACAGGGGACGTTCTTC
CDR3aa: CASTAGQGTFF

len: 14
j_gene: TRBJ2-3
v_gene: TRBV29-1
d_gene: -
abundance: many
CDR3nt: TGCAGCGTTGCCCTCGACAGCAACACAGATACGCAGTATTTT
CDR3aa: CSVALDSNTDTQYF

len: 15
j_gene: TRBJ2-2
v_gene: TRBV20-1
d_gene: TRBD1
abundance: -
CDR3nt: TGCAGTGCTAGAAATACAGGGGAAGGGACCGGGGAGCTGTTTTTT
CDR3aa: CSARNTGEGTGELFF

len: 14
j_gene: TRBJ2-5
v_gene: TRBV11-2
d_gene: -
abundance: -
CDR3nt: TGTGCCAGCGGAAGGGCAGCGAAGGGAGAGACCCAGTACTTC
CDR3aa: CASGRAAKGETQYF

len: 13
j_gene: TRBJ2-7
v_gene: TRBV20-1
d_gene: TRBD1
abundance: many
CDR3nt: TGCAGTGCCGGTCGGACAGGGAGTTACGAGCAGTACTTC
CDR3aa: CSAGRTGSYEQYF

len: 15
j_gene: TRBJ1-2
v_gene: TRBV9
d_gene: -
abundance: few
CDR3nt: TGTGCCAGCAGCGTAGGGACTCTGTCTAGCTATGGCTACACCTTC
CDR3aa: CASSVGTLSSYGYTF

len: 16
j_gene: TRBJ2-3
v_gene: TRBV13
d_gene: TRBD2
abundance: few
CDR3nt: TGTGCCAGCAGCTCCGATCTAGCGGGAGAGACAGATACGCAGTATTTT
CDR3aa: CASSSDLAGETDTQYF

len: 19
j_gene: TRBJ2-1
v_gene: TRBV5-1
d_gene: TRBD2
abundance: many
CDR3nt: TGCGCCAGCAGCCTCCTCAGTGGGGCTAGCGGGAGACAGGGCAATGAGCAGTTCTTC
CDR3aa: CASSLLSGASGRQGNEQFF

len: 15
j_gene: TRBJ2-1
v_gene: TRBV6-1
d_gene: -
abundance: few
CDR3nt: TGTGCCAGCAGTGAAGCGCCGGGGGTGAGAGGTGAGCAGTTCTTC
CDR3aa: CASSEAPGVRGEQFF

len: 15
j_gene: TRBJ1-4
v_gene: TRBV20-1
d_gene: TRBD1
abundance: -
CDR3nt: TGCAGTGCTAAGACAGGGCACGCGGCTAATGAAAAACTGTTTTTT
CDR3aa: CSAKTGHAANEKLFF

len: 13
j_gene: TRBJ1-1
v_gene: TRBV29-1
d_gene: -
abundance: many
CDR3nt: TGCAGCGCTGTGCGTCAGGGGCGAACTGAAGCTTTCTTT
CDR3aa: CSAVRQGRTEAFF

len: 12
j_gene: TRBJ2-5
v_gene: TRBV29-1
d_gene: -
abundance: many
CDR3nt: TGCAGCGTCGTGACAGTTGGGGAGACCCAGTACTTC
CDR3aa: CSVVTVGETQYF

len: 14
j_gene: TRBJ2-3
v_gene: TRBV29-1
d_gene: -
abundance: -
CDR3nt: TGCAGCGTTGAGCCGCGGACCCACACAGATACGCAGTATTTT
CDR3aa: CSVEPRTHTDTQYF

len: 14
j_gene: TRBJ2-2
v_gene: TRBV6-4
d_gene: TRBD1
abundance: few
CDR3nt: TGTGCCAGCAGTGAACACAGGGGCACCGGGGAGCTGTTTTTT
CDR3aa: CASSEHRGTGELFF

len: 12
j_gene: TRBJ2-7
v_gene: TRBV7-2
d_gene: -
abundance: many
CDR3nt: TGTGCCAGCAGCCCTACTAGAAACGAGCAGTACTTC
CDR3aa: CASSPTRNEQYF

len: 15
j_gene: TRBJ2-3
v_gene: TRBV20-1
d_gene: TRBD2
abundance: few
CDR3nt: TGCAGTGCTAGAGATCATGGTAGCGGGGATGATACGCAGTATTTT
CDR3aa: CSARDHGSGDDTQYF

len: 15
j_gene: TRBJ1-1
v_gene: TRBV14
d_gene: -
abundance: many
CDR3nt: TGTGCCAGCAGCCACACCCGGCCGGCGTACACTGAAGCTTTCTTT
CDR3aa: CASSHTRPAYTEAFF

len: 14
j_gene: TRBJ1-1
v_gene: TRBV6-6
d_gene: -
abundance: -
CDR3nt: TGTGCCAGCAGTTACGACAGCCTTCTGACTGAAGCTTTCTTT
CDR3aa: CASSYDSLLTEAFF

len: 11
j_gene: TRBJ2-2
v_gene: TRBV29-1
d_gene: -
abundance: many
CDR3nt: TGCAGCGTTTTTGACACCGGGGAGCTGTTTTTT
CDR3aa: CSVFDTGELFF

len: 14
j_gene: TRBJ2-1
v_gene: TRBV6-6
d_gene: TRBD2
abundance: many
CDR3nt: TGTGCCGTCCACGGGGGGACTACCTACAATGAGCAGTTCTTC
CDR3aa: CAVHGGTTYNEQFF

len: 15
j_gene: TRBJ1-3
v_gene: TRBV4-1
d_gene: -
abundance: many
CDR3nt: TGCGCCAGCAGCCAAGATCCGGGTCCCAGAAACACCATATATTTT
CDR3aa: CASSQDPGPRNTIYF

len: 13
j_gene: TRBJ2-5
v_gene: TRBV20-1
d_gene: TRBD2
abundance: many
CDR3nt: TGCAGTGTCCGCAGCGGGGGCCGGGAGACCCAGTACTTC
CDR3aa: CSVRSGGRETQYF

len: 15
j_gene: TRBJ1-5
v_gene: TRBV3-1
d_gene: -
abundance: -
CDR3nt: TGTGCCAGCAGCCAAGTACAGGGAAGTAATCAGCCCCAGCATTTT
CDR3aa: CASSQVQGSNQPQHF

len: 16
j_gene: TRBJ2-3
v_gene: TRBV10-3
d_gene: TRBD2
abundance: many
CDR3nt: TGTGCCATCAGTGAGGTTAGCGGGAGGTCCGCAGATACGCAGTATTTT
CDR3aa: CAISEVSGRSADTQYF

len: 13
j_gene: TRBJ1-1
v_gene: TRBV6-5
d_gene: -
abundance: many
CDR3nt: TGTGCCAGCAGTTCCCCAAGGAACACTGAAGCTTTCTTT
CDR3aa: CASSSPRNTEAFF

len: 16
j_gene: TRBJ2-2
v_gene: TRBV11-3
d_gene: -
abundance: -
CDR3nt: TGTGCCAGCAGCTTAAAACGGTCTGGGGACACCGGGGAGCTGTTTTTT
CDR3aa: CASSLKRSGDTGELFF

len: 16
j_gene: TRBJ1-1
v_gene: TRBV7-9
d_gene: -
abundance: many
CDR3nt: TGTGCCAGCAGCTTAGCGGGGATCGTGGCGGGGACTGAAGCTTTCTTT
CDR3aa: CASSLAGIVAGTEAFF

len: 15
j_gene: TRBJ2-7
v_gene: TRBV6-5
d_gene: TRBD1
abundance: many
CDR3nt: TGTGCCAGCAGTATAATCGGGACAGATCCCTACGAGCAGTACTTC
CDR3aa: CASSIIGTDPYEQYF

len: 16
j_gene: TRBJ2-1
v_gene: TRBV20-1
d_gene: -
abundance: -
CDR3nt: TGCAGTGCTAGAGTTCAGCGTGGACTCTCCTACAATGAGCAGTTCTTC
CDR3aa: CSARVQRGLSYNEQFF

len: 15
j_gene: TRBJ2-2
v_gene: TRBV28
d_gene: -
abundance: many
CDR3nt: TGTGCCAGCAGTCCTCAGGGGGGTGGCACCGGGGAGCTGTTTTTT
CDR3aa: CASSPQGGGTGELFF

len: 14
j_gene: TRBJ2-7
v_gene: TRBV7-9
d_gene: -
abundance: many
CDR3nt: TGTGCCTCCCCCTTGGGTAGCGGAACCTACGAGCAGTACTTC
CDR3aa: CASPLGSGTYEQYF

len: 16
j_gene: TRBJ1-2
v_gene: TRBV20-1
d_gene: TRBD1
abundance: -
CDR3nt: TGCAGTGCTAGACGCCGGGACAGGGGGCCAGACTATGGCTACACCTTC
CDR3aa: CSARRRDRGPDYGYTF

len: 14
j_gene: TRBJ2-5
v_gene: TRBV6-6
d_gene: -
abundance: many
CDR3nt: TGTGCCAGCAGTTCGGACGCCTCAGCCAGGACCCAGTACTTC
CDR3aa: CASSSDASARTQYF

len: 12
j_gene: TRBJ2-7
v_gene: TRBV18
d_gene: -
abundance: many
CDR3nt: TGTGCCAGCTCACCCGGAGGGGAGGAGCAGTACTTC
CDR3aa: CASSPGGEEQYF

len: 15
j_gene: TRBJ2-3
v_gene: TRBV6-1
d_gene: -
abundance: few
CDR3nt: TGTGCCAGCAGTGGAACTAGCAGTTTCACAGATACGCAGTATTTT
CDR3aa: CASSGTSSFTDTQYF

len: 17
j_gene: TRBJ1-2
v_gene: TRBV5-1
d_gene: TRBD1
abundance: -
CDR3nt: TGCGCCAGCAGCTCCGGACAGGGGAGGCCCGCTAACTATGGCTACCCCTTC
CDR3aa: CASSSGQGRPANYGYPF

len: 14
j_gene: TRBJ2-2
v_gene: TRBV4-3
d_gene: -
abundance: many
CDR3nt: TGCGCCAGCAGCCCGCGGGTCTCTTGGATGGAGCTGTTTTTT
CDR3aa: CASSPRVSWMELFF

len: 14
j_gene: TRBJ2-5
v_gene: TRBV7-2
d_gene: -
abundance: many
CDR3nt: TGTGCCAGCAGCCCAGGGCCGGGATTACAGACCCAGTACTTC
CDR3aa: CASSPGPGLQTQYF

len: 18
j_gene: TRBJ2-2
v_gene: TRBV18
d_gene: -
abundance: -
CDR3nt: TGTGCCAGCTCACCGGGAGTTCCCGGGAACCCTCTCACCGGGGAGCTGTTTTTT
CDR3aa: CASSPGVPGNPLTGELFF

len: 14
j_gene: TRBJ1-5
v_gene: TRBV5-1
d_gene: -
abundance: few
CDR3nt: TGCGCCAGCACGGCGGACTATAGCAATCAGCCCCAGCATTTT
CDR3aa: CASTADYSNQPQHF